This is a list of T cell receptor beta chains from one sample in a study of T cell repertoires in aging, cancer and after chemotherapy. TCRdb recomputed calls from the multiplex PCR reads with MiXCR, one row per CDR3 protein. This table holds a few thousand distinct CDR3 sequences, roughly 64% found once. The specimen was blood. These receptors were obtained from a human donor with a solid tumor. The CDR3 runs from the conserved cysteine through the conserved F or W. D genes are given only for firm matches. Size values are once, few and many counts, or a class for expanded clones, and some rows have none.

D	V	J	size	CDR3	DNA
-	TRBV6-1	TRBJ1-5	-	CASSVWGANQPQHF	TGTGCCAGCAGTGTGTGGGGGGCCAATCAGCCCCAGCATTTT
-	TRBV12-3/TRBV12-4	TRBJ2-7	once	CASSAGRGGPYEQYF	TGTGCCAGCAGTGCTGGGCGAGGAGGCCCCTACGAGCAGTACTTC
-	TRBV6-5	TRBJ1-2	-	CASRTGSYGYTF	TGTGCCAGCAGGACGGGAAGCTATGGCTACACCTTC
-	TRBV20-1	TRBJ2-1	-	CSARDPTGVIVVQNEQFF	TGCAGTGCTAGAGATCCTACTGGTGTGATTGTTGTCCAGAATGAGCAGTTCTTC
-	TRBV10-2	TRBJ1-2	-	CASSARWSADLYTF	TGCGCCAGCAGCGCTCGGTGGTCGGCGGACCTCTACACCTTC
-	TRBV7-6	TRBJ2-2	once	CASSLGDSGELFF	TGTGCCAGCAGCTTAGGAGATTCCGGGGAGCTGTTTTTT
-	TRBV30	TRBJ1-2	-	CAWTSQGDYGYTF	TGTGCCTGGACCAGTCAGGGTGACTATGGCTACACCTTC
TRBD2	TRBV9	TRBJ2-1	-	CASSAGTSGSSGEQFF	TGTGCCAGCAGCGCCGGGACTAGCGGGAGCTCGGGTGAGCAGTTCTTC
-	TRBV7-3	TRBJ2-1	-	CASSFRHNEQFF	TGTGCCAGCAGCTTTCGACACAATGAGCAGTTCTTC
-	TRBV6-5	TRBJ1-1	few	CASSFRVMNTEAFF	TGTGCCAGCAGTTTCAGGGTCATGAACACTGAAGCTTTCTTT
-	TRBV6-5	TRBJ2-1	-	CASNPTGSYNEQFF	TGTGCCAGCAATCCCACCGGGTCCTACAATGAGCAGTTCTTC
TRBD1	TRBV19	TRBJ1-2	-	CASSMGLLVRDSPSNYGYTF	TGTGCCAGTAGCATGGGGTTGTTGGTTCGGGACAGCCCCTCTAACTATGGCTACACCTTC
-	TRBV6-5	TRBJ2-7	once	CASSSRAYEQYF	TGTGCCAGCAGTTCCCGGGCCTACGAGCAGTACTTC
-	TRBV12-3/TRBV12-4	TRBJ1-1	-	CASSLQSLNTEAFF	TGTGCCAGCAGTTTGCAGAGCCTGAACACTGAAGCTTTCTTT
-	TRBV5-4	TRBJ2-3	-	CASSSAKVFTDTQYF	TGTGCCAGCAGCTCCGCGAAGGTCTTCACAGATACGCAGTATTTT
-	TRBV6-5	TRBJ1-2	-	CASSPYSIGGYGYTF	TGTGCCAGCAGTCCATATTCCATCGGTGGCTATGGCTACACCTTC
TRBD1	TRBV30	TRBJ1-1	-	CAWSGDRGTEAFF	TGTGCCTGGAGTGGGGACAGGGGAACTGAAGCTTTCTTT
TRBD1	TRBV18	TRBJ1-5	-	CASSTTGGWSQPQHF	TGTGCCAGCTCAACGACAGGGGGCTGGTCTCAGCCCCAGCATTTT